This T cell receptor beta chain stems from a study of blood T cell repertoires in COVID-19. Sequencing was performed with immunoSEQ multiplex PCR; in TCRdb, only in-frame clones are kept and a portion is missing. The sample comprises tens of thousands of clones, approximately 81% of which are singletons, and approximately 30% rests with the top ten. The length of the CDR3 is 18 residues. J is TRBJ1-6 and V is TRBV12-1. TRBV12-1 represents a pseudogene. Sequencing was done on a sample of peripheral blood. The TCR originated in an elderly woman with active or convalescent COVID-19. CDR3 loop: CASSVEGLASSYNSPLHF. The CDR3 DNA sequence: TGTGCCAGCAGCGTAGAAGGTCTTGCTAGCTCCTATAATTCACCCCTCCACTTT.